This T cell receptor (beta chain) was documented in a study of beta chain features in type 1 diabetes. cDNA synthesis used the whole RNA isolate, giving expressed TCRB sequences. Clones were read by immunoSEQ multiplex PCR, and TCRdb kept only the in-frame ones, dropping some. The table lists 220,000 or so clones, about 63% of them singletons. The germline V gene has CDR1 GTSNPN and CDR2 SVGIG (reference sequence). Trimming shortened V by 1 base and J by 2 bases, and 5 bases separated the two germline ends. The CDR3 covers 12 residues. Every single donor gave one heparinised blood draw, and these averaged roughly 120 mL. Post-sort purity exceeded 95% for all sorted populations.

V is TRBV30 and J is TRBJ2-5; no firm D call. The receptor comes from a man under 40 in good health. The specimen sequenced was naive CD4+ T cells from blood. CDR3 coding DNA: TGTGCCTGGAGTGCCGGACAAGAGACCCAGTACTTC. This sequence encodes CAWSAGQETQYF.